This TCR beta chain was captured in a study of response to subunit inactivated influenza vaccine. This clonotype was seen a handful of times. From germline, CDR1 is LGHDT and CDR2 YNNKEL (reference sequence). V was pared by 8 bases and J by 4 bases, with 20 bases between. The CDR3 runs 15 residues. TCRdb itself ran the RT-PCR reads through MiXCR, one entry per CDR3 protein. The table lists about 540,000 distinct CDR3 sequences, roughly 25% of them singletons. These data are also associated with another study on T cells expressing NK-cell markers. As that study records: cDNA encoding TCR beta was synthesized via 5'RACE template switching incorporating UMIs.

The rearrangement joins TRBV3-1 to TRBJ2-5, with a tentative D call TRBD2 (5 bases). The receptor was isolated from a man aged 45-65 years who received an inactivated influenza vaccine. This specimen was CD4+ T cells sorted from PBMCs, taken roughly 12 days after vaccination. The CDR3 coding sequence is TGTGCCAGCTGTCCGGTCCCTACCGGACTAGAGACCCAGTACTTC. It yields the protein CASCPVPTGLETQYF.